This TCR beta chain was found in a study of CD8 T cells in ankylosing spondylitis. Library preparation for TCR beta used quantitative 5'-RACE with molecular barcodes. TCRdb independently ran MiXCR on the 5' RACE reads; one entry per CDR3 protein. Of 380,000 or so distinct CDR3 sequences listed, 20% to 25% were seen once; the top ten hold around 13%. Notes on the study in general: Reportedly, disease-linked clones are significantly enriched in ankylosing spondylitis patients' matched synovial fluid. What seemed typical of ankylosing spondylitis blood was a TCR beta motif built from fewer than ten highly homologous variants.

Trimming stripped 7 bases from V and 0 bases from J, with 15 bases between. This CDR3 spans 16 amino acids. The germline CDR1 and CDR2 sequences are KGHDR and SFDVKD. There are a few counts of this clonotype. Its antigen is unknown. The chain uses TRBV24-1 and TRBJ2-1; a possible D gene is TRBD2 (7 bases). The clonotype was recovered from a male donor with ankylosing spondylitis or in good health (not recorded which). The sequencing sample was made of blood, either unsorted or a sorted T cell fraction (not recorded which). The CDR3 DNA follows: TGTGCCACCAGCGAAACGGGGGGCCACTCCTACAATGAGCAGTTCTTC. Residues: CATSETGGHSYNEQFF.